The 7 T cell receptor beta chains below were found in one sample sequenced in a study of blood T cells in healthy people across ages. A second PCR of roughly 7 to 11 cycles used a sample-barcoded 5' primer and a J-beta primer mix. TCRdb re-analysed the 5' RACE reads in MiXCR, keeping a single row per CDR3 protein. This sample has hundreds of thousands of distinct CDR3 sequences, with just under 25% found just once. These records were also assigned to another study, of T cells of mothers and their children.

Specimen: blood. These receptors were collected from a boy between 10 and 17 years old in good health.

This clonotype was seen more than once but under ten times. This chain connects TRBV20-1 to TRBJ2-5, with TRBD2 matching 9 bases. Germline trimming cut 2 bases from V and 5 bases from J; bases unmatched to any gene: 3. The CDR3 has 13 amino acids. Germline V gene lookup returns CDR1 DFQATT and CDR2 SNEGSKA (reference sequence). The DNA of the CDR3 is TGCAGTGCTAGATCTAGCGGGGAGGAGACCCAGTACTTC. Translated: CSARSSGEETQYF.

This clonotype was seen only a few times. V and J are TRBV10-3 and TRBJ2-5, with D perhaps given as TRBD1 or TRBD2 (5 bases each). CDR1 is ENHRY and CDR2 is SYGVKD in the germline V gene. The CDR3 consists of 13 residues. V was cut by 6 bases and J by 5 bases, with 13 bases left in between. DNA of the CDR3: TGTGCCATCAGGCAGGGATCGGGGGAGACCCAGTACTTC. Its translation is CAIRQGSGETQYF.

This clonotype has a handful of counts. V and J are TRBV28 and TRBJ1-2; D is unresolved. The CDR3 sequence is 12 residues long. V gave up 3 bases and J gave up 8 bases, with 10 bases separating them. Germline CDR1 MDHEN, CDR2 SYDVKM. This CDR3 reads CASSFDVFGYTF. CDR3 DNA: TGTGCCAGCAGTTTCGATGTCTTCGGCTACACCTTC.

This clonotype was detected many times. The rearrangement uses TRBV3-1 and TRBJ2-5; TRBD1 is a possible D gene (6 bases). Per the germline V gene, CDR1 is LGHDT and CDR2 is YNNKEL (reference sequence). V was shortened by 4 bases and J by 4 bases, with 10 bases between the two germline ends. CDR3 size: 13 residues. This CDR3 is CASSPGGLETQYF. CDR3 DNA sequence: TGTGCCAGCAGCCCTGGGGGCCTAGAGACCCAGTACTTC.

This clonotype turned up a few times. In nucleotides, the CDR3 is TGTGCCAGCAGCCGCCGCCGGGGGGCGGGAGATACGCAGTATTTT. This codes for CASSRRRGAGDTQYF. This sequence joins TRBV6-6 and TRBJ2-3; D is possibly TRBD2 (7 bases). Trimming took off 6 bases at V and 5 bases at J, with 18 bases between the two ends. CDR1 MNHNY and CDR2 SVGAGI come from the germline V gene (reference sequence). The CDR3 sequence is 15 residues long.

The rearrangement joins TRBV7-8 to TRBJ2-5; D not resolved. V was pared by 1 base and J by 4 bases, with 7 bases between. The length of the CDR3 is 13 residues. Germline values: CDR1 SGHVS, CDR2 FQNEAQ. CDR3 nucleotide sequence: TGTGCCAGCAGCTTAGTTTTTCGAGAGACCCAGTACTTC. Protein: CASSLVFRETQYF.

The chain recombines TRBV6-1 with TRBJ2-5; no firm D call. The CDR3 spans 14 residues. Germline assignment: CDR1 MNHNS and CDR2 SASEGT. V shed 2 bases and J shed 4 bases, with 11 bases lying between them. CDR3 bases: TGTGCCAGCAGTGAAAGGCCGATGGGAGAGACCCAGTACTTC. Translated: CASSERPMGETQYF.